The 22 T cell receptor beta chains reported below all come from one sample, sequenced in a study of early T cells in non-severe SARS-CoV-2 infection. TCRdb reanalysed the 5' RACE reads using MiXCR and keeps one entry per CDR3 protein. The sample shows tens of thousands of distinct CDR3 sequences, more than 4% of them seen only once. Sequenced material: whole blood, taken at baseline. The source is an adult who was a healthcare worker with PCR-confirmed SARS-CoV-2 infection or an uninfected control (not recorded which).

A few counts support this clonotype. V is TRBV27 and J is TRBJ2-7; perhaps TRBD1 as D (6 bases). Germline lookup yields CDR1 MNHEY and CDR2 SMNVEV (reference sequence). V shed 2 bases and J shed 3 bases, with 11 bases lying between them. CDR3 size: 14 residues. CDR3 nucleotide sequence: TGTGCCAGCAGTTTACAAGGACAGAACTACGAGCAGTACTTC. Protein product: CASSLQGQNYEQYF.

This chain connects TRBV27 to TRBJ2-7; 7 bases fit TRBD1. The V gene's germline CDR1 is MNHEY and CDR2 SMNVEV (reference sequence). The CDR3 contains 16 residues. V was clipped by 6 bases and J by 0 bases; unmatched bases: 11. DNA for the CDR3: TGTGCCAGCAGATTGCGACCCGGGACAGACTCCTACGAGCAGTACTTC. Protein: CASRLRPGTDSYEQYF.

This clonotype has at least ten counts. The CDR3 reads CSASDKGTEQFF. The CDR3 DNA is TGCAGTGCTAGTGATAAGGGCACTGAGCAGTTCTTC. V usage is TRBV20-1 and J usage is TRBJ2-1; D remains unclear. The CDR3 spans 12 residues. V dropped 3 bases and J dropped 9 bases, with 12 bases sitting between them. From germline, CDR1 is DFQATT and CDR2 SNEGSKA (reference sequence).

This sequence joins TRBV11-2 and TRBJ2-1, with 7 bases that match TRBD1. In germline, CDR1 is SGHAT, CDR2 FQNNGV. J lost 4 bases, V lost 3 bases, and 6 bases had no gene match. The CDR3 runs 15 residues. The DNA of the CDR3 is TGTGCCAGCAGCTTGAGGGGGCAGCTATACAATGAGCAGTTCTTC. As protein: CASSLRGQLYNEQFF.

Ten or more counts support this clonotype. This sequence joins TRBV14 and TRBJ2-1; D perhaps matches TRBD1 (6 bases). Germline V gives CDR1 SGHDN, CDR2 FVKESK. The CDR3 is 14 residues long. Trimming shortened V by 4 bases and J by 6 bases, and 13 bases separated the two germline ends. CDR3 region: CASSPRQASNEQFF. CDR3 DNA: TGTGCCAGCAGCCCTCGACAGGCCTCCAATGAGCAGTTCTTC.

Regarding this clonotype: A much bigger clone sits one base away, suggesting this may be a read error. The chain is built from TRBV4-1 and TRBJ2-1; D not resolved. Germline loops: CDR1 MGHRA, CDR2 YSYEKL. CDR3 length: 13 amino acids. Deletions cut 0 bases from V and 8 bases from J, with 8 bases between. The CDR3 sequence is CASSQEGYDEQFF. Here the CDR3 DNA reads TGCGCCAGCAGCCAAGAGGGGTACGATGAGCAGTTCTTC.

In this sample, this clonotype turned up many times. The V and J genes are TRBV13 and TRBJ2-3; no firm D call. V shed 5 bases and J shed 6 bases, with 21 bases lying between them. From germline, CDR1 is PRHDT and CDR2 FYEKMQ (reference sequence). The CDR3 covers 16 residues. The CDR3: CASSGRPPFSLDTQYF. In nucleotides, the CDR3 is TGTGCCAGCAGCGGACGACCCCCCTTTAGCCTCGATACGCAGTATTTT.

This clonotype has at least ten counts. The genes are TRBV12-3 or TRBV12-4 and TRBJ2-7; TRBD1 is a possible D gene (6 bases). The germline V and J ends were trimmed by 8 bases and 3 bases, with 8 bases remaining between them. The CDR3 runs to 11 residues. Here the CDR3 DNA reads TGTGCCAGCGGGGGCCTCTACGAGCAGTACTTC. Translation: CASGGLYEQYF.

This chain joins TRBV4-1 and TRBJ1-2; D uncertain. This CDR3 has 15 residues. With 4 bases removed from V and 6 bases from J, the gap between germline ends came to 18 bases. Germline V gene data show CDR1 as MGHRA and CDR2 as YSYEKL. CDR3 DNA: TGCGCCAGCAGCCTTGGACTGTGGAGTAGAAATGGCTACACCTTC. Translating gives CASSLGLWSRNGYTF.

This clonotype was seen repeatedly, ten times or more. The chain couples TRBV19 to TRBJ2-7, with 11 bases fitting TRBD1. Germline CDR1 LNHDA, CDR2 SQIVND (reference sequence). Trimming removed 5 bases from V and 5 bases from J; junction bases left unmatched: 5. The CDR3 runs 14 residues. The CDR3 protein is CASSRTGGLDEQYF. The CDR3 DNA sequence: TGTGCCAGTAGTCGGACAGGGGGCTTAGACGAGCAGTACTTC.

This clonotype has only a few counts. The chain is built from TRBV6-6 and TRBJ1-1; D gene uncertain. There are 15 residues in the CDR3. The germline gives CDR1 MNHNY, CDR2 SVGAGI (reference sequence). Trimming took 0 bases from V and 0 from J, leaving 8 bases between them. For the CDR3, the DNA is TGTGCCAGCAGTTACTCAGGGCAGATGAACACTGAAGCTTTCTTT. Its translation: CASSYSGQMNTEAFF.

The chain links TRBV3-1 to TRBJ1-5; no clear D gene. Germline V gene data show CDR1 as LGHDT and CDR2 as YNNKEL (reference sequence). CDR3 length equals 16 residues. V was shortened by 0 bases and J by 6 bases, with 15 bases between the two germline ends. CDR3: CASSQDVGVSGQPQHF. Written as DNA, the CDR3 is TGTGCCAGCAGCCAAGATGTGGGCGTGTCGGGTCAGCCCCAGCATTTT.

This clonotype was counted between two and nine times. V and J are TRBV5-1 and TRBJ2-5; 7 bases align to TRBD2. From germline, CDR1 is SGHRS and CDR2 YFSETQ. With 3 bases clipped from V and 2 bases from J, the junction kept 4 bases outside the gene matches. The CDR3 is made up of 14 amino acids. The DNA of the CDR3 is TGCGCCAGCAGCTGGGGGGGAGGACAAGAGACCCAGTACTTC. Its protein product is CASSWGGGQETQYF.

This clonotype has at least ten counts. The chain employs TRBV6-5 and TRBJ2-2; D gene unclear. Trimming removed 9 bases from V and 4 bases from J, with 15 bases in between. The CDR3 length is 14 residues. Germline-derived CDR1 and CDR2 are MNHEY and SVGAGI. The CDR3 loop reads CASHLPGSTGELFF. In DNA, the CDR3 is TGTGCCAGTCACCTGCCTGGTAGCACCGGGGAGCTGTTTTTT.

This clonotype has a count of ten or more. The chain is built from TRBV24-1 and TRBJ2-1; 8 bases are shared with TRBD2. This CDR3 is built from 14 residues. Trimming at V came to 3 bases and at J to 9 bases, leaving 6 bases not matched to a gene. Germline lookup yields CDR1 KGHDR and CDR2 SFDVKD. CDR3 sequence reads: CATSDPGLAGEQFF. The CDR3, as DNA: TGTGCCACCAGTGATCCCGGACTAGCAGGTGAGCAGTTCTTC.

This clonotype occurred many times. This chain uses TRBV12-5 with TRBJ2-1; D gene uncertain. This CDR3 spans 13 amino acids. Germline loops: CDR1 LGHNT, CDR2 FRNRAP. V was cut by 2 bases and J by 7 bases, with 9 bases left in between. The CDR3 DNA reads as TGTGCTAGTGGTTTGCTAGAGAAAAATGAGCAGTTCTTC. This sequence encodes CASGLLEKNEQFF.

This clonotype has only a few counts. The chain couples TRBV12-3 or TRBV12-4 to TRBJ2-1, with 8 bases identical to TRBD2. V was pared by 5 bases and J by 7 bases, with 7 bases of the junction left unmatched. The CDR3 totals 14 residues. This CDR3 is CASSRLARMNEQFF. The CDR3 DNA reads TGTGCCAGCAGTCGACTAGCGCGAATGAATGAGCAGTTCTTC.

This clonotype was detected only a few times. The V gene is TRBV18, the J gene TRBJ2-2; D is ambiguous. V was clipped by 2 bases and J by 1 base, with 5 bases between them. Germline V gives CDR1 KGHSH, CDR2 LQKENI. The CDR3 consists of 14 residues. The CDR3 coding sequence is TGTGCCAGCTCACCATCCCGGAACACCGGGGAGCTGTTTTTT. It is translated as CASSPSRNTGELFF.

This clonotype showed up many times. This chain connects TRBV9 to TRBJ2-6; D might be TRBD1 (6 bases). V shed 0 bases and J shed 2 bases, with 6 bases lying between them. The CDR3 is 15 residues long. Germline CDR1 is SGDLS and CDR2 is YYNGEE. The CDR3 nucleotides read TGTGCCAGCAGCGTAGGGACAGCTGGGGCCAACGTCCTGACTTTC. Protein product: CASSVGTAGANVLTF.

This clonotype has more than one count but fewer than ten. The V and J genes are TRBV20-1 and TRBJ2-7; TRBD2 might be the D (6 bases). From germline, CDR1 is DFQATT and CDR2 SNEGSKA (reference sequence). There are 16 residues in the CDR3. V lost 6 bases, J lost 8 bases, and 29 bases lay in between. The CDR3 loop reads CSAKEVGTRGLGKQYF. The CDR3 nucleotides read TGCAGTGCGAAGGAGGTTGGGACTCGCGGTTTGGGGAAGCAGTACTTC.

For the CDR3, the DNA is TGTGCCAGCAGTACAATAGGGACTAGCGGATCCCGCCCCCGCTCCTACAATGAGCAGTTCTTC. This translates into CASSTIGTSGSRPRSYNEQFF. The chain links TRBV12-3 or TRBV12-4 to TRBJ2-1; 11 positions match TRBD2. The junction had 18 bases not matched to a gene; V was cut back by 5 bases and J by 0 bases. This CDR3 has 21 residues.

This clonotype was counted ten times or more. The chain recombines TRBV5-1 with TRBJ2-7, with TRBD2 matching over 10 bases. V lost 3 bases to trimming and J lost 7 bases; unmatched junction nucleotides: 10. The germline gives CDR1 SGHRS, CDR2 YFSETQ. This CDR3 spans 15 amino acids. CDR3 nucleotide sequence: TGCGCCAGCAGCTCCACAGCGGGAGGGCCGCCTGAGCAGTACTTC. It specifies CASSSTAGGPPEQYF.